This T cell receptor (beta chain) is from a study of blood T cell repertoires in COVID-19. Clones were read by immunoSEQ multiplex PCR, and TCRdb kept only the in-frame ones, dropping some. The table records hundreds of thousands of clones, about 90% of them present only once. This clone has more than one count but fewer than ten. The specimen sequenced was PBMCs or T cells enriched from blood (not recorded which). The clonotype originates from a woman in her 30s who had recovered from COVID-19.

The CDR3 loop is CASGGGEAFF. The CDR3 coding sequence is TGTGCCAGTGGGGGCGGTGAAGCTTTCTTT. The chain employs TRBV19 and TRBJ1-1; perhaps TRBD1 as D (6 bases). The CDR3 is 10 residues long. The germline gives CDR1 LNHDA, CDR2 SQIVND (reference sequence). V lost 8 bases, J lost 7 bases, and 8 bases lay in between.